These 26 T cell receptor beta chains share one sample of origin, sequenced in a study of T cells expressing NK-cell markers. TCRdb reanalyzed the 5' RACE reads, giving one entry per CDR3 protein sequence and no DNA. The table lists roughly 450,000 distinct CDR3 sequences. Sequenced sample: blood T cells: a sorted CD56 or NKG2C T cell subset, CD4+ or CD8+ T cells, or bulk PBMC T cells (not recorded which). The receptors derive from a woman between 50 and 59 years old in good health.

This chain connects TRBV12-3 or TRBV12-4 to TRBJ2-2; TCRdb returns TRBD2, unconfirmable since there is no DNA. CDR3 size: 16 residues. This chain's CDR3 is CASRIPGLGGIGELFF.

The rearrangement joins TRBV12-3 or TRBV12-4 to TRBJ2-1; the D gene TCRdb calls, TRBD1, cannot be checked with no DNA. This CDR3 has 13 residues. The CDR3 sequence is CASSFLRAVEQFF.

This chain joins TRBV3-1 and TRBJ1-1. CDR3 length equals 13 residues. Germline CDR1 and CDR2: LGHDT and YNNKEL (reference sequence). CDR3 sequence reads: CASSPLNAGEAFF.

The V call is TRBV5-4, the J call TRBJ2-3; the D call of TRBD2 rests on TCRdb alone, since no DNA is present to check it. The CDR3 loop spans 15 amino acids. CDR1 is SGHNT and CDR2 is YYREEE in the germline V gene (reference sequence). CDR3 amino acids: CASSPSSGNSDTQYF.

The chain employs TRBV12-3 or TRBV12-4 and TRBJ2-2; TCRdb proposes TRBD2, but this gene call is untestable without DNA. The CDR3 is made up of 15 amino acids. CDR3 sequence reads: CASSITSGKVGELFF.

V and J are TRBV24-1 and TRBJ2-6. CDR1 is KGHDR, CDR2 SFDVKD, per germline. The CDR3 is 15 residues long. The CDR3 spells CATSDRKSGANVLTF.

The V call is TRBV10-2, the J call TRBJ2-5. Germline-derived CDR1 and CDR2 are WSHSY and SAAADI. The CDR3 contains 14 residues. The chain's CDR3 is CASSELVSRETQYF.

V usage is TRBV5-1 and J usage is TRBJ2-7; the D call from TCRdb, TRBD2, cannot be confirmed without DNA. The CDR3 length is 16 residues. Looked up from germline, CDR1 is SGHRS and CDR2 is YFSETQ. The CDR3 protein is CASSLGLAGPAYEQYF.

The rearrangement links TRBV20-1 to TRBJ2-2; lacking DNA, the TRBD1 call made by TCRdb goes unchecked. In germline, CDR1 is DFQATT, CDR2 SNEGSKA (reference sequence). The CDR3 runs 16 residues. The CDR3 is CSARDTRQGGTGELFF.

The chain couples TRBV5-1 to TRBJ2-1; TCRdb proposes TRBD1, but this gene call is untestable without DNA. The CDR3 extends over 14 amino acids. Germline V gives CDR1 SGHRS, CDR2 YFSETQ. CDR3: CASRRGQGGDEQFF. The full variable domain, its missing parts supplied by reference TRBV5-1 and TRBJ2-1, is KAGVTQTPRYLIKTRGQQVTLSCSPISGHRSVSWYQQTPGQGLQFLFEYFSETQRNKGNFPGRFSGRQFSNSRSEMNVSTLELGDSALYLCASRRGQGGDEQFFGPGTRLTVL.

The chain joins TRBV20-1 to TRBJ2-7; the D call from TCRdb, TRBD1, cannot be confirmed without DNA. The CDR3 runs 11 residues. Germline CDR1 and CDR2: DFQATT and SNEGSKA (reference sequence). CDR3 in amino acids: CSAQGGGEQYF.

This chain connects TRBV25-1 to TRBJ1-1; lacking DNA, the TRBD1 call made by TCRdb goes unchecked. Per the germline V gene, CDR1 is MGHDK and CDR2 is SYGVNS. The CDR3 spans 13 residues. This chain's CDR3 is CASSEGQGAEAFF.

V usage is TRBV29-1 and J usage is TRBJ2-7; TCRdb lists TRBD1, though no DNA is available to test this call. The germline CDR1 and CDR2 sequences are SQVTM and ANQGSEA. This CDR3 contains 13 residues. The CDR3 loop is CSVRSGGIYEQYF.

CDR3 sequence reads: CASSLGGSGLKEQFF. The chain uses TRBV5-1 and TRBJ2-1; TCRdb outputs TRBD2, but without DNA this stays unchecked. Per germline, CDR1 SGHRS and CDR2 YFSETQ. This CDR3 region has 15 residues.

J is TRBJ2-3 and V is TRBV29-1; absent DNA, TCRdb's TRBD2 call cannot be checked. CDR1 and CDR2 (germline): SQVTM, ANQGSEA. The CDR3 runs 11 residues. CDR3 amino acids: CSVAPRGTQYF.

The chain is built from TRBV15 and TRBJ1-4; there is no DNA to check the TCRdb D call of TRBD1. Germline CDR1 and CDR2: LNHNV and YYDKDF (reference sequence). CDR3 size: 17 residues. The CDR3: CATSRDRDSLTNEKLFF.

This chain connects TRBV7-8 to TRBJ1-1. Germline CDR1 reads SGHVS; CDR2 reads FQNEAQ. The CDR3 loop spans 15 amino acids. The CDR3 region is CASSPGRPGETEAFF.

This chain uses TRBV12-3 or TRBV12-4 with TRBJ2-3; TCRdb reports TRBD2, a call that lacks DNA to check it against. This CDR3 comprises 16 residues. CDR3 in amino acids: CASSETPGLALNTQYF.

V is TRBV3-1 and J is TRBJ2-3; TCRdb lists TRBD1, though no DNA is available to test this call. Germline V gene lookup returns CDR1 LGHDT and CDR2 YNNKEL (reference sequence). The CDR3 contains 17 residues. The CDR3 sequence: CASSQGTLGVSTDTQYF.

CDR3: CASSLATRLSGAQYF. The rearrangement links TRBV7-8 to TRBJ2-5; there is no DNA to check the TCRdb D call of TRBD2. CDR1 is SGHVS and CDR2 is FQNEAQ in the germline V gene. The CDR3 sequence is 15 residues long.

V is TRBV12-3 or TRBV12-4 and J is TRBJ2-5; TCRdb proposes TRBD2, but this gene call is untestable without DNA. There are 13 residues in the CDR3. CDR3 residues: CASSLNPLVKQYF.

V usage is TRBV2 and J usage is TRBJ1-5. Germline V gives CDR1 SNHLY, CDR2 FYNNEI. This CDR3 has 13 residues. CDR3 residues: CASRDTETQPQHF.

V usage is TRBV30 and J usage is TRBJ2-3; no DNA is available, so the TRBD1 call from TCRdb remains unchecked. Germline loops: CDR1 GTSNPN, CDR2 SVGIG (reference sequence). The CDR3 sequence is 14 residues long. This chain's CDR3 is CAWNLLGQVVTQYF.

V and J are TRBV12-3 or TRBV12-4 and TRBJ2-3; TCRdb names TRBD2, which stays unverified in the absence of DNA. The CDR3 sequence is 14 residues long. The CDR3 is CASSFAGGGYTQYF.

The CDR3 spells CASSRYGTSGRRDTQYF. V and J are TRBV7-2 and TRBJ2-3; as DNA is missing, the TRBD2 call by TCRdb cannot be tested. The CDR3 consists of 17 residues. Germline CDR1 is SGHTA and CDR2 is FQGNSA.

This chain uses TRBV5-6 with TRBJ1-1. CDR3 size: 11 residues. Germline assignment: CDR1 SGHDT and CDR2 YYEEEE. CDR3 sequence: CASSAGLRAFF.